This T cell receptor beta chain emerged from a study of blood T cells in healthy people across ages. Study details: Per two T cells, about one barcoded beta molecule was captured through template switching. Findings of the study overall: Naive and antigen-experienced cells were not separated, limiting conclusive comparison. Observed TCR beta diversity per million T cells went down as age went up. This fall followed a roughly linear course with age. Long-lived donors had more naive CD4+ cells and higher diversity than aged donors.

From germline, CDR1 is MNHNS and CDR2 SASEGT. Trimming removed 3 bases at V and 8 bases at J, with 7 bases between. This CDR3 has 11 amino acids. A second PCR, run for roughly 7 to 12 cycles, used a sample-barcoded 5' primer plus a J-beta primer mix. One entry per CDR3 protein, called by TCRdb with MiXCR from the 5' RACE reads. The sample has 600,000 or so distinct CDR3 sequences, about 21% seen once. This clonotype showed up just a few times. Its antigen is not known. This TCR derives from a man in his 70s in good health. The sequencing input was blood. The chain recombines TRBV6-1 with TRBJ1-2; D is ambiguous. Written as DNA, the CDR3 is TGTGCCAGCAGTGACAAGAGGGGCTACACCTTC. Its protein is CASSDKRGYTF.